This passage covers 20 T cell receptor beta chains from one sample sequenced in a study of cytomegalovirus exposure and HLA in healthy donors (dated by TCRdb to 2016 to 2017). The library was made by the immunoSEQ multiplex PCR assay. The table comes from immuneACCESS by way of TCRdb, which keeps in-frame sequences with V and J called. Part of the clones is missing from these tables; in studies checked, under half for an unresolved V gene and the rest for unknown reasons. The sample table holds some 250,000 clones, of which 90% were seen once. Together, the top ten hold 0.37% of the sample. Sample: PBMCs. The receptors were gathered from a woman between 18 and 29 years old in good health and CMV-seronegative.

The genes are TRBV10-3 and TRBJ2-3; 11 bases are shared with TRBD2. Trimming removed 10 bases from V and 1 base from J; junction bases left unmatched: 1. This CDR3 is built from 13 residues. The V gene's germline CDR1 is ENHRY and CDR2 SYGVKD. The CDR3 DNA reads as TGTGCCAAACTAGCGGGGGGCACAGATACGCAGTATTTT. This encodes CAKLAGGTDTQYF.

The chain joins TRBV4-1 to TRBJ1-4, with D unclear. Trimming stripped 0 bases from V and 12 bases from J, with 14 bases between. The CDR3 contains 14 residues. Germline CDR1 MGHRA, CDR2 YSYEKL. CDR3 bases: TGCGCCAGCAGCCAAGATGTCCGGGGTAGGGAACTGTTTTTT. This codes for CASSQDVRGRELFF.

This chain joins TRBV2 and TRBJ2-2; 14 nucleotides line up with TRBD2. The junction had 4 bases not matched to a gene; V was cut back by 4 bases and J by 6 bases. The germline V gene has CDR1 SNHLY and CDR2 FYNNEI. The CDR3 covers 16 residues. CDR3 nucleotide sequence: TGTGCCAGCAGTGTGACTAGCGGGGGGGCCCCCGGGGAGCTGTTTTTT. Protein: CASSVTSGGAPGELFF.

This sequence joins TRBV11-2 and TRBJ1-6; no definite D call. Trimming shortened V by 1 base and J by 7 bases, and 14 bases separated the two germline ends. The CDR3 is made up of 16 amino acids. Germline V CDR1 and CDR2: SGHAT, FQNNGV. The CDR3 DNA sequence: TGTGCCAGCAGCTTAGTGTACGGGGAAAAAAATTCACCCCTCCACTTT. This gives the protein CASSLVYGEKNSPLHF. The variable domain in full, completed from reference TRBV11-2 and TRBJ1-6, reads EAGVAQSPRYKIIEKRQSVAFWCNPISGHATLYWYQQILGQGPKLLIQFQNNGVVDDSQLPKDRFSAERLKGVDSTLKIQPAKLEDSAVYLCASSLVYGEKNSPLHFGNGTRLTVT.

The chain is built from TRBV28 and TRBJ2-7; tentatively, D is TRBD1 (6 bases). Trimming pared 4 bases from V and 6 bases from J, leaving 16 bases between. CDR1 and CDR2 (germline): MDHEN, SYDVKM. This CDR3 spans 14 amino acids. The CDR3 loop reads CASSYNWDTSEQYF. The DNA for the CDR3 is TGTGCCAGCAGTTACAACTGGGACACCAGCGAGCAGTACTTC.

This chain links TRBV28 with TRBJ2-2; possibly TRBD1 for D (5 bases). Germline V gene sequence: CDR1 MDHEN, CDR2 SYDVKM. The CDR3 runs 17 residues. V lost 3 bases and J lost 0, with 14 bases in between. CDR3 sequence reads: CASSLSGWGANTGELFF. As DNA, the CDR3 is TGTGCCAGCAGTTTGTCGGGTTGGGGCGCGAACACCGGGGAGCTGTTTTTT.

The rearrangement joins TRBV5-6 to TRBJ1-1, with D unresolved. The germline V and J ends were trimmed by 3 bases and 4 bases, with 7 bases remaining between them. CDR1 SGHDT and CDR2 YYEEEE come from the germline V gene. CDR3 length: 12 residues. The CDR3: CASSYSRTEAFF. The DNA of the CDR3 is TGTGCCAGCAGCTACTCTCGCACTGAAGCTTTCTTT.

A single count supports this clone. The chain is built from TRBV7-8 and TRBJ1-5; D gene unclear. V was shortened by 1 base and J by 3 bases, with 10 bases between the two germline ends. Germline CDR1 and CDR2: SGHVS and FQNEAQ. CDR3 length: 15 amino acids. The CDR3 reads CASSLVLASNQPQHF. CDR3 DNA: TGTGCCAGCAGCTTAGTTTTGGCTTCCAATCAGCCCCAGCATTTT.

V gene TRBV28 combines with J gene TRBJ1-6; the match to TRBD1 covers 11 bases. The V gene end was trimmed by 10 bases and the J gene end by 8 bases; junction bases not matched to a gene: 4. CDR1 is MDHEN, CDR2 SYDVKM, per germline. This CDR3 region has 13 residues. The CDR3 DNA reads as TGTGCCATCGGACAGGGGGCGCATTCACCCCTCCACTTT. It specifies CAIGQGAHSPLHF. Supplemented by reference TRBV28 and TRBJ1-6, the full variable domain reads DVKVTQSSRYLVKRTGEKVFLECVQDMDHENMFWYRQDPGLGLRLIYFSYDVKMKEKGDIPEGYSVSREKKERFSLILESASTNQTSMYLCAIGQGAHSPLHFGNGTRLTVT.

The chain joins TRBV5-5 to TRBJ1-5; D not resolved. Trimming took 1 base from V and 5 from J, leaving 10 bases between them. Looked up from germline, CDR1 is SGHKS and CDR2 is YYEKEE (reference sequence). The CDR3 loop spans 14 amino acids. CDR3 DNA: TGTGCCAGCAGCTTGAGGCCGAGCGATCAGCCCCAGCATTTT. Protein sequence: CASSLRPSDQPQHF.

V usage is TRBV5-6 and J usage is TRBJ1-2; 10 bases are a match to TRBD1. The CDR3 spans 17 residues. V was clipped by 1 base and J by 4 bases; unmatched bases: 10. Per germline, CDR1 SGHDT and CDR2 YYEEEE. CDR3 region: CASSLSYRDRGTYGYTF. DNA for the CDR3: TGTGCCAGCAGCTTGAGCTATCGGGACAGGGGAACCTATGGCTACACCTTC.

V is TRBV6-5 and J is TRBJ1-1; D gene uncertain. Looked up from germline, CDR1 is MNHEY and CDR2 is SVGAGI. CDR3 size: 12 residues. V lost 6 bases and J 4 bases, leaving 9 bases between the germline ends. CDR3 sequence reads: CASRVGGTEAFF. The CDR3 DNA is TGTGCCAGCAGGGTCGGTGGCACTGAAGCTTTCTTT.

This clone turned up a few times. The CDR3 DNA reads TGTGCCAGCAGCTTAGCGGCGGGTCTACTTTACGAGCAGTACTTC. Translating it yields CASSLAAGLLYEQYF. This chain uses TRBV7-8 with TRBJ2-7; D is possibly TRBD2 (5 bases). Germline-derived CDR1 and CDR2 are SGHVS and FQNEAQ. Trimming shortened V by 0 bases and J by 4 bases, and 13 bases separated the two germline ends. The CDR3 loop spans 15 amino acids.

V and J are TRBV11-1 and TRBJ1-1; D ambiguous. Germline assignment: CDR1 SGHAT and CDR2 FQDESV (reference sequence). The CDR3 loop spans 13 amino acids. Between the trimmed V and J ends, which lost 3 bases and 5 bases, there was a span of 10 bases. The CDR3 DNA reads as TGTGCCAGCAGCTTTGAGGAGAGAACTGAAGCTTTCTTT. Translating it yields CASSFEERTEAFF.

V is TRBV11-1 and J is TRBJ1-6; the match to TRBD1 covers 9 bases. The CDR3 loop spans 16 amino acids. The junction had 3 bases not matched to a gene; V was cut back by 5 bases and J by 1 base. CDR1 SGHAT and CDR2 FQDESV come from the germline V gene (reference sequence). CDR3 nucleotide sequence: TGTGCCAGCAGCGTGGACAGGGGTTCCTATAATTCACCCCTCCACTTT. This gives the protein CASSVDRGSYNSPLHF.

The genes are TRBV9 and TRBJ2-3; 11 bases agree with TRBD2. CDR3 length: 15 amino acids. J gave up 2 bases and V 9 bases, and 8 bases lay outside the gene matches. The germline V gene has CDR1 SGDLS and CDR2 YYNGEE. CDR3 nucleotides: TGTGCCACCTCCCCTAGCGGGGGGTCCACAGATACGCAGTATTTT. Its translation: CATSPSGGSTDTQYF.

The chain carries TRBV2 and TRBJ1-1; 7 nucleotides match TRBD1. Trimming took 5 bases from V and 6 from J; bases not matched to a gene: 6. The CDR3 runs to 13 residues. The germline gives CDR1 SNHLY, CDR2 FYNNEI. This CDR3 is CASSTGVFAEAFF. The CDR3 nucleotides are TGTGCCAGCAGTACAGGGGTTTTTGCTGAAGCTTTCTTT.

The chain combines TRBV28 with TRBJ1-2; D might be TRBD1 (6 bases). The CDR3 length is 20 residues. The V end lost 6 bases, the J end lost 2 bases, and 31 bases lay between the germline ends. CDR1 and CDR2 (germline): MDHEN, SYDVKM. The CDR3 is CASSLGFRMGARGRNYGYTF. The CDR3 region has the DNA TGTGCCAGCAGCTTAGGTTTCCGTATGGGGGCCCGGGGCCGAAACTATGGCTACACCTTC.

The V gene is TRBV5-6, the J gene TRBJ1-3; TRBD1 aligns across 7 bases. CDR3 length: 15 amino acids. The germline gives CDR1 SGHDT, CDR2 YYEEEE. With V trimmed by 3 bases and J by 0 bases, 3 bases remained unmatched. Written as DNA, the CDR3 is TGTGCCAGCAGCTCCGACAGGGACTCTGGAAACACCATATATTTT. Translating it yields CASSSDRDSGNTIYF.

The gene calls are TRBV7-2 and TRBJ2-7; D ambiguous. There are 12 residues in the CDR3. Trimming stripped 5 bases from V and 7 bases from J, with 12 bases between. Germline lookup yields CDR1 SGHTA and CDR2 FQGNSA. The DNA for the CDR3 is TGTGCCAGCAGCACTCGACTTGGGGAGCAGTACTTC. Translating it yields CASSTRLGEQYF.